What follows are 21 T cell receptor beta chains derived from one specimen sequenced in a study of T cell responses to AZD1222 COVID-19 vaccine. The data were produced by immunoSEQ multiplex PCR, yet TCRdb's version contains in-frame clones alone and is incomplete. Of around 170,000 clones in the sample, around 90% were seen once. The sample was peripheral blood, taken 28 days after the second AZD1222 dose. These receptors originate from an adult who received the AZD1222 COVID-19 vaccine.

The chain is built from TRBV7-8 and TRBJ1-1, with a possible D match to TRBD1 (6 bases). The V gene lost 0 bases and the J gene lost 4 bases, with 12 bases spanning the gap. Germline V gene sequence: CDR1 SGHVS, CDR2 FQNEAQ. The CDR3 is 15 residues long. CDR3: CASSLAGGLSTEAFF. CDR3 DNA: TGTGCCAGCAGCTTAGCGGGGGGCTTGAGCACTGAAGCTTTCTTT.

This rearrangement joins TRBV11-1 to TRBJ2-1; D is unclear. The V gene lost 3 bases and the J gene lost 0 bases, with 6 bases spanning the gap. Germline lookup yields CDR1 SGHAT and CDR2 FQDESV (reference sequence). CDR3 length: 14 residues. CDR3 in amino acids: CASSFSHSYNEQFF. CDR3 DNA sequence: TGTGCCAGCAGCTTTAGTCACTCCTACAATGAGCAGTTCTTC.

J is TRBJ1-2 and V is TRBV2; D is possibly TRBD1 (6 bases). The V end was cut by 6 bases, the J end by 4 bases, with 15 bases between. Germline V gene lookup returns CDR1 SNHLY and CDR2 FYNNEI. CDR3 length equals 14 residues. Here the CDR3 DNA reads TGTGCCAGCAGCCGCGAAACAGGGTCCTATGGCTACACCTTC. Amino acid sequence: CASSRETGSYGYTF.

The CDR3 DNA follows: TGTGCCAGCAGCGAATCCGGGACAGGGGGCAACTATGGCTACACCTTC. It is translated as CASSESGTGGNYGYTF. The rearrangement uses TRBV9 and TRBJ1-2; 12 bases fit TRBD1. The germline CDR1 and CDR2 sequences are SGDLS and YYNGEE. The CDR3 length is 16 residues. The ends lost 3 bases at V and 2 bases at J; junction bases unmatched: 5.

The chain recombines TRBV9 with TRBJ2-1; D not resolved. The germline V gene has CDR1 SGDLS and CDR2 YYNGEE. V gave up 4 bases and J gave up 5 bases, with 16 bases separating them. There are 15 residues in the CDR3. The DNA for the CDR3 is TGTGCCAGCAGCCCCGGAACGCTAGGGCACAATGAGCAGTTCTTC. Residues: CASSPGTLGHNEQFF.

The V and J genes are TRBV3-1 (or the pseudogene TRBV3-2) and TRBJ1-3, with a possible D match to TRBD1 (5 bases). Germline-derived CDR1 and CDR2 are LGHDT and YNNKEL (reference sequence). The CDR3 has 14 amino acids. Trimming shortened V by 4 bases and J by 7 bases, and 14 bases separated the two germline ends. DNA of the CDR3: TGTGCCAGCAGCCCAGGGAGGGTCTCTAACACCATATATTTT. Translated, it gives CASSPGRVSNTIYF.

V is TRBV6-6 and J is TRBJ1-6; a weak D match, TRBD1 (6 bases). This CDR3 has 17 amino acids. Germline CDR1 reads MNHNY; CDR2 reads SVGAGI (reference sequence). V was trimmed by 5 bases and J by 0 bases, leaving 14 bases between them. Here the CDR3 DNA reads TGTGCCAGCAGTCGCCGGGGGCAGAGCTCCTATAATTCACCCCTCCACTTT. It encodes CASSRRGQSSYNSPLHF.

The J gene is TRBJ1-1, the V gene TRBV3-1 (or the pseudogene TRBV3-2); 7 bases are a match to TRBD1. With V trimmed by 1 base and J by 5 bases, 7 bases remained unmatched. Per the germline V gene, CDR1 is LGHDT and CDR2 is YNNKEL (reference sequence). The CDR3 totals 15 residues. CDR3 amino acids: CASSQVVGGRTEAFF. As DNA, the CDR3 is TGTGCCAGCAGCCAAGTCGTAGGGGGCAGGACTGAAGCTTTCTTT.

This rearrangement joins TRBV30 to TRBJ2-7, with D possibly being TRBD1 or TRBD2 (5 bases each). Germline CDR1 and CDR2: GTSNPN and SVGIG (reference sequence). Between the trimmed V and J ends, which lost 0 bases and 5 bases, there was a span of 8 bases. CDR3 size: 12 residues. The CDR3 spells CAWSVWDDEQYF. The CDR3 bases are TGTGCCTGGAGTGTTTGGGACGACGAGCAGTACTTC.

This clone appeared a single time. The chain joins TRBV5-1 to TRBJ2-7, with 7 bases lining up with TRBD1. Looked up from germline, CDR1 is SGHRS and CDR2 is YFSETQ. V shed 0 bases and J 5 bases; nucleotides not matched to a gene: 2. There are 13 residues in the CDR3. In DNA form, the CDR3 reads TGCGCCAGCAGCTTGGGACAGGGAGACGAGCAGTACTTC. Amino acids: CASSLGQGDEQYF.

This rearrangement joins TRBV6-1 to TRBJ1-4; 8 nucleotides match TRBD1. V lost 1 base to trimming and J lost 5 bases; unmatched junction nucleotides: 6. CDR1 MNHNS and CDR2 SASEGT come from the germline V gene. The CDR3 has 16 amino acids. In DNA form, the CDR3 reads TGTGCCAGCAGTGAAGGGGTCGGACAGGGAAATGAAAAACTGTTTTTT. Amino acid sequence: CASSEGVGQGNEKLFF.

The chain uses TRBV6-5 and TRBJ1-4, with TRBD1 matching over 10 bases. Germline V gene data show CDR1 as MNHEY and CDR2 as SVGAGI. Trimming cost V 6 bases and J 6 bases; bases outside gene matches: 4. The CDR3 is 14 residues long. CDR3 residues: CASRMGQGYEKLFF. The CDR3 bases are TGTGCCAGCAGGATGGGACAGGGGTATGAAAAACTGTTTTTT.

V gene TRBV28 combines with J gene TRBJ1-5; TRBD1 agrees at 7 bases. This CDR3 region has 15 residues. Per germline, CDR1 MDHEN and CDR2 SYDVKM. V lost 3 bases and J lost 5; bases outside the gene matches: 7. The CDR3, as DNA: TGTGCCAGCAGTTTTCACAGGGGTTTTCATCAGCCCCAGCATTTT. It translates to CASSFHRGFHQPQHF.

The gene calls are TRBV3-1 (or the pseudogene TRBV3-2) and TRBJ1-2, with a weak D call TRBD1 (6 bases). From germline, CDR1 is LGHDT and CDR2 YNNKEL (reference sequence). Trimming took 3 bases from V and 5 from J, leaving 16 bases between them. CDR3 length: 15 residues. CDR3 loop: CASSQGGSDGYGYTF. CDR3 in DNA: TGTGCCAGCAGCCAGGGGGGCAGTGACGGGTATGGCTACACCTTC.

V usage is TRBV7-2 and J usage is TRBJ2-3; D is perhaps TRBD2 (5 bases). V was shortened by 5 bases and J by 4 bases, with 10 bases between the two germline ends. Per germline, CDR1 SGHTA and CDR2 FQGNSA. CDR3 length equals 13 residues. CDR3: CASSVLEPDTQYF. As DNA, the CDR3 is TGTGCCAGCAGCGTACTAGAGCCAGATACGCAGTATTTT.

In its sample, this clone was seen a few times. The rearrangement uses TRBV7-2 and TRBJ1-2, with D maybe TRBD1 (5 bases). Between the trimmed V and J ends, which lost 0 bases and 5 bases, there was a span of 13 bases. CDR1 and CDR2 (germline): SGHTA, FQGNSA. The CDR3 extends over 15 amino acids. CDR3 protein: CASSLANRRKYGYTF. CDR3 DNA: TGTGCCAGCAGCTTAGCTAACAGGCGAAAATATGGCTACACCTTC.

The V call is TRBV6-5, the J call TRBJ2-2, with D perhaps given as TRBD1 or TRBD2 (6 bases each). Trimming pared 1 base from V and 6 bases from J, leaving 12 bases between. The CDR3 runs to 15 residues. From germline, CDR1 is MNHEY and CDR2 SVGAGI. The chain's CDR3 is CASSYFGGPPGELFF. The DNA for the CDR3 is TGTGCCAGCAGTTACTTTGGGGGGCCACCCGGGGAGCTGTTTTTT.

V usage is TRBV30 and J usage is TRBJ1-1; D gene uncertain. Germline V CDR1 and CDR2: GTSNPN, SVGIG (reference sequence). The CDR3 extends over 13 amino acids. Trimming removed 3 bases from V and 5 bases from J, with 13 bases in between. CDR3 coding DNA: TGTGCCTGGAGCGTACGGGCCTTAACTGAAGCTTTCTTT. Translation: CAWSVRALTEAFF.

The J gene is TRBJ2-6, the V gene TRBV3-1 (or the pseudogene TRBV3-2); TRBD2 is a possible D gene (6 bases). This CDR3 has 18 residues. Germline V lookup: CDR1 LGHDT, CDR2 YNNKEL (reference sequence). The V and J ends lost 4 bases and 0 bases respectively, with 16 bases between them. The CDR3 DNA is TGTGCCAGCAGCCCCCAACCGGGACTGAGCTCTGGGGCCAACGTCCTGACTTTC. Translating gives CASSPQPGLSSGANVLTF.

CDR3: CASSRDGGYTF. The CDR3 DNA reads as TGTGCCAGCAGTCGAGATGGTGGCTACACCTTC. The rearrangement joins TRBV6-5 to TRBJ1-2; D remains ambiguous. The CDR3 runs to 11 residues. Trimming left V 5 bases short and J 7 bases short, with 8 bases between. Germline loops: CDR1 MNHEY, CDR2 SVGAGI.

This clone was detected only once. The chain uses TRBV5-4 and TRBJ1-1; the D gene is possibly TRBD1 (5 bases). CDR3 length: 17 amino acids. The germline V gene has CDR1 SGHNT and CDR2 YYREEE (reference sequence). The V end lost 2 bases, the J end lost 4 bases, and 21 bases lay between the germline ends. The CDR3 coding sequence is TGTGCCAGCAGCTTACGGGGGTTCGGGGTACGGGGCACTGAAGCTTTCTTT. Protein sequence: CASSLRGFGVRGTEAFF.